The clone carrying this T cell receptor (beta chain) was seen just once. The entry originates in a study of control samples from healthy donors and cancer patients. Produced via immunoSEQ multiplex PCR; TCRdb's table is partial and in-frame only. The data contain almost 95,000 clones, about nine tenths of them singletons. The sample taken for sequencing was blood. This clonotype was sampled from a woman aged 18-29 years in good health.

The CDR3 DNA reads as TGTGCCAGCTCAACGGACAGACGCTTCAATTCACCCCTCCACTTT. Its translation: CASSTDRRFNSPLHF. V and J are TRBV18 and TRBJ1-6; maybe TRBD1 (6 bases). The ends were cut back, 5 bases at V and 7 bases at J, with 15 bases in the middle. The germline V gene encodes CDR1 KGHSH and CDR2 LQKENI. This CDR3 is 15 amino acids long.